This TCR beta chain was recorded in a study of CD8+ T cells in alopecia areata. The CDR3 consists of 10 residues. Germline V gene data show CDR1 as GTSNPN and CDR2 as SVGIG (reference sequence). The V and J ends lost 2 bases and 5 bases respectively, with 1 base between them. Extracted RNA was reverse transcribed, and the resulting cDNA served as sequencing template. Method: immunoSEQ multiplex PCR; TCRdb's copy keeps in-frame clones and lacks some. The sample holds some 150,000 clones, under 60% seen once. Sequencing used CD8+ T cells sorted from blood, obtained at week 0. The J gene is TRBJ2-1, the V gene TRBV30; D unresolved. The clonotype comes from a human donor with alopecia areata. CDR3 bases: TGTGCCTGGAGTAACAATGAGCAGTTCTTC. It translates to CAWSNNEQFF.